The sequence of this TCR beta chain was determined in a study of neurological immune-mediated disorders. Study outcomes and limitations: Phylogenetic grouping assigned the repertoires of 18 of 34 multiple sclerosis patients to a single related-CDR3 cluster, which may represent a signature. For the multiple sclerosis repertoire cluster, no association with any clinical or MRI feature was found.

Germline CDR1 SGHRS, CDR2 YFSETQ. With 7 bases removed from V and 10 bases from J, the gap between germline ends came to 9 bases. The CDR3 contains 10 residues. This clonotype was counted ten times or more. Its target is not known. TCRdb fed the 5' RACE reads into MiXCR, producing one record per CDR3 protein. Of 50,000 to 70,000 distinct CDR3 sequences listed, less than 5.5% were seen once; the top ten hold approximately 6.9%. Unsorted libraries used 2 million PBMCs kept at -80 degrees C. The TCR comes from a young man with multiple sclerosis. Sequenced input: PBMCs. The V call is TRBV5-1, the J call TRBJ1-5; D is ambiguous. In DNA, the CDR3 is TGCGCCAGCGATCGCTTCCCCCAGCATTTT. It codes for CASDRFPQHF. Complete variable domain (other parts from reference TRBV5-1 and TRBJ1-5): KAGVTQTPRYLIKTRGQQVTLSCSPISGHRSVSWYQQTPGQGLQFLFEYFSETQRNKGNFPGRFSGRQFSNSRSEMNVSTLELGDSALYLCASDRFPQHFGDGTRLSIL.